Listed below are T cell receptor beta chains from one sample, sequenced in a study of T cell responses to AZD1222 COVID-19 vaccine. Sequenced by immunoSEQ multiplex PCR; TCRdb stores in-frame clones only, minus some. This table holds tens of thousands of clones, nearly 85% found once. The sequencing here drew on peripheral blood, taken on day 0 of AZD1222 vaccination. Receptors were obtained from an adult in good health. The conserved cysteine and the conserved F or W are not part of the CDR3 here. Size is omitted from some rows. Given values are once, few, many or a class for expanded clones.

V: TRBV28
J: TRBJ2-3
size: NA
CDR3: ASSSYYTGTSTDTQY

V: TRBV5-4
J: TRBJ1-1
size: NA
CDR3: ASSRGDRGPGSTEAF

V: TRBV28
J: TRBJ2-7
size: NA
CDR3: ASSGLAGVYEQY

V: TRBV20-1
J: TRBJ2-7
size: NA
CDR3: SASSGPSGASYEQY

V: TRBV3-1/TRBV3-2
J: TRBJ1-2
size: NA
CDR3: ASSHIGGRGNYGYT

V: TRBV15
J: TRBJ1-2
size: NA
CDR3: ATSNGGAGNYGYT

V: TRBV28
J: TRBJ2-7
size: few
CDR3: ASSFIVNSGYEQY

V: TRBV5-1
J: TRBJ2-7
size: NA
CDR3: ASSSGGYEQY

V: TRBV19
J: TRBJ2-1
size: NA
CDR3: ASSMLLLGGLDEQF

V: TRBV4-1
J: TRBJ2-3
size: NA
CDR3: ASSPSGGRTDTQY

V: TRBV7-9
J: TRBJ2-7
size: NA
CDR3: ASSLGGKKGDYEQY

V: TRBV3-1/TRBV3-2
J: TRBJ1-6
size: once
CDR3: ASSQTQALH

V: TRBV7-8
J: TRBJ1-2
size: NA
CDR3: ASSAKPGQGSYGYT

V: TRBV5-1
J: TRBJ2-3
size: few
CDR3: ASSLALDSGTDTQY

V: TRBV16
J: TRBJ1-2
size: NA
CDR3: ASSQLGGNYGYT

V: TRBV5-1
J: TRBJ2-1
size: NA
CDR3: ASSLVGAGASYNEQF

V: TRBV9
J: TRBJ1-3
size: NA
CDR3: ASSVAYRSSGNTIY

V: TRBV7-2
J: TRBJ1-5
size: NA
CDR3: ASSLGYGNQPQH

V: TRBV6-6
J: TRBJ1-5
size: NA
CDR3: ASIDGGRGYNQPQH

V: TRBV19
J: TRBJ2-5
size: NA
CDR3: ASSIGVGQETQY

V: TRBV7-9
J: TRBJ1-1
size: few
CDR3: ASNPTGFTEAF

V: TRBV29-1
J: TRBJ1-2
size: NA
CDR3: SVGAQAYGYT

V: TRBV11-3
J: TRBJ2-7
size: NA
CDR3: ASSLLPGHAYEQY

V: TRBV4-1
J: TRBJ1-4
size: NA
CDR3: ASSDRTGGEKLF

V: TRBV4-2
J: TRBJ2-7
size: NA
CDR3: ASSQGETSGGSSYEQY

V: TRBV24-1
J: TRBJ1-5
size: NA
CDR3: ATSEGGGNQPQH

V: TRBV19
J: TRBJ2-1
size: NA
CDR3: ASSINSFNEQF

V: TRBV7-9
J: TRBJ2-7
size: few
CDR3: ASSLFSGAAYEQY

V: TRBV3-1/TRBV3-2
J: TRBJ2-1
size: NA
CDR3: ASSSRVPNEQF

V: TRBV2
J: TRBJ2-5
size: once
CDR3: ASSWSGGETQY

V: TRBV24-1
J: TRBJ2-1
size: NA
CDR3: ATSSRQGKYKESSYNEQF

V: TRBV3-1/TRBV3-2
J: TRBJ2-1
size: NA
CDR3: ASSQARALGHEQF

V: TRBV18
J: TRBJ2-3
size: NA
CDR3: ASSPLGGEGTDTQY

V: TRBV7-6
J: TRBJ2-3
size: NA
CDR3: ASSGHRGYTDTQY

V: TRBV5-3
J: TRBJ2-7
size: once
CDR3: ARSLSPLSYEQY

V: TRBV19
J: TRBJ1-5
size: NA
CDR3: ASSIDGGNQPQH

V: TRBV15
J: TRBJ1-4
size: NA
CDR3: ATVKDTTNEKLF

V: TRBV5-8
J: TRBJ1-1
size: NA
CDR3: ASRTGTLEAF

V: TRBV6-5
J: TRBJ2-2
size: few
CDR3: ASSFRQGAPGELF

V: TRBV28
J: TRBJ1-4
size: NA
CDR3: ASTPRALNEKLF

V: TRBV6-5
J: TRBJ2-7
size: once
CDR3: ASSSRTSGRIYEQY

V: TRBV6-5
J: TRBJ2-5
size: NA
CDR3: ASRRDQRGRETQY

V: TRBV6-6
J: TRBJ1-4
size: NA
CDR3: ASSYSSSATNEKLF

V: TRBV18
J: TRBJ1-5
size: NA
CDR3: ASSPREAGENQPQH

V: TRBV23-1
J: TRBJ1-5
size: NA
CDR3: ASSHPGQSCNQPQH

V: TRBV4-2
J: TRBJ2-6
size: NA
CDR3: ASSLLDRGLSGANVLT

V: TRBV6-5
J: TRBJ1-6
size: NA
CDR3: ASSLRTSNSPLH

V: TRBV19
J: TRBJ1-1
size: NA
CDR3: ASSSNGIEAF

V: TRBV14
J: TRBJ1-5
size: NA
CDR3: ASSQFGQPQH

V: TRBV6-6
J: TRBJ2-2
size: few
CDR3: ASSWGNTGELF

V: TRBV7-8
J: TRBJ2-3
size: NA
CDR3: ASSFAGTSGVASTDTQY

V: TRBV9
J: TRBJ2-2
size: NA
CDR3: ASSVEQGYTGELF